The 16 T cell receptor beta chains given below trace back to one sample, sequenced in a study of T cells in Graves' hyperthyroidism and ophthalmopathy. TCR beta CDR3 sequences were amplified from RNA transcripts. The HTBI primer set served for first-round RT-PCR of the TCR CDR3. A single record per CDR3 protein comes from TCRdb applying MiXCR to the multiplex PCR reads. This sample has about 590,000 distinct CDR3 sequences; 15% to 17% occur once, and the top ten carry under 8%. The specimen was blood. The receptor source for this set is a woman aged 25 to 39 with Graves' hyperthyroidism.

This clonotype has at least ten counts. CDR3 DNA sequence: TGCAGTGTTATAGCGCCAGGGGCTAATGAAAAACTGTTTTTT. Its protein product is CSVIAPGANEKLFF. The V gene is TRBV20-1, the J gene TRBJ1-4, with a tentative D call TRBD1 (6 bases). V lost 7 bases and J lost 3, with 15 bases in between. In germline, CDR1 is DFQATT, CDR2 SNEGSKA (reference sequence). The CDR3 length is 14 residues.

This clonotype was detected ten times or more. The genes are TRBV29-1 and TRBJ1-2, with D hard to call. The germline gives CDR1 SQVTM, CDR2 ANQGSEA. Trimming pared 4 bases from V and 2 bases from J, leaving 8 bases between. The CDR3 runs 12 residues. CDR3 bases: TGCAGCGTTGTGGCTCCCAACTATGGCTACACCTTC. This codes for CSVVAPNYGYTF.

CDR3: CASSLVGALVGKQETQYF. In DNA form, the CDR3 reads TGTGCCAGCAGCTTAGTTGGGGCCCTTGTGGGGAAACAAGAGACCCAGTACTTC. The chain carries TRBV7-3 and TRBJ2-5; possibly TRBD1 for D (5 bases). Germline values: CDR1 SGHTA, CDR2 FQGTGA. This CDR3 contains 18 residues. V lost 2 bases and J 2 bases, leaving 21 bases between the germline ends. Full variable domain (rest looked up from reference TRBV7-3 and TRBJ2-5): GAGVSQTPSNKVTEKGKYVELRCDPISGHTALYWYRQSLGQGPEFLIYFQGTGAADDSGLPNDRFFAVRPEGSVSTLKIQRTERGDSAVYLCASSLVGALVGKQETQYFGPGTRLLVL.

This clonotype came up many times. The rearrangement links TRBV29-1 to TRBJ2-7; no clear D gene. With 4 bases removed from V and 0 bases from J, the gap between germline ends came to 7 bases. Per the germline V gene, CDR1 is SQVTM and CDR2 is ANQGSEA. The CDR3 covers 12 residues. Written as DNA, the CDR3 is TGCAGCGTTGCGAAGGGCTCCTACGAGCAGTACTTC. Translation gives CSVAKGSYEQYF.

Ten or more counts support this clonotype. This sequence joins TRBV12-3 or TRBV12-4 and TRBJ1-5, with 9 positions matching TRBD1. The CDR3 has 14 amino acids. V was pared by 5 bases and J by 2 bases, with 1 base of the junction left unmatched. CDR3 in DNA: TGTGCCAGCAGTCGACAGGGGGGCAATCAGCCCCAGCATTTT. Amino acids: CASSRQGGNQPQHF.

The chain couples TRBV11-3 to TRBJ2-1; 10 bases map to TRBD1. Trimming cost V 5 bases and J 5 bases; bases outside gene matches: 6. CDR1 and CDR2 from the germline V gene are SGHNT and YENEEA. CDR3 length: 15 residues. The CDR3 coding sequence is TGTGCCAGCAGCCCCCGGGACAGGGGTGACAATGAGCAGTTCTTC. Protein sequence: CASSPRDRGDNEQFF.

In this sample, this clonotype turned up a few times. The rearrangement uses TRBV12-3 or TRBV12-4 and TRBJ1-4; D ambiguous. The CDR3 contains 14 residues. Trimming left V 4 bases short and J 0 bases short, with 6 bases between. The CDR3 coding sequence is TGTGCCAGCAGTTACGGTGCAACTAATGAAAAACTGTTTTTT. It specifies CASSYGATNEKLFF.

Many counts were recorded for this clonotype. J is TRBJ2-5 and V is TRBV28, with D perhaps TRBD1 or TRBD2 (6 bases each). The V gene lost 3 bases and the J gene lost 7 bases, with 18 bases spanning the gap. Germline CDR1 reads MDHEN; CDR2 reads SYDVKM. This CDR3 spans 15 amino acids. CDR3 DNA sequence: TGTGCCAGCAGTTTGGGGGGACACGAGGGCGGGACCCAGTACTTC. Translated: CASSLGGHEGGTQYF.

This sequence joins TRBV18 and TRBJ1-1; D is uncertain. Trimming pared 3 bases from V and 0 bases from J, leaving 20 bases between. Germline V gene lookup returns CDR1 KGHSH and CDR2 LQKENI. The CDR3 is made up of 18 amino acids. The chain's CDR3 is CASSPRVNTLTMNTEAFF. The CDR3 bases are TGTGCCAGCTCACCTCGGGTCAATACCTTAACCATGAACACTGAAGCTTTCTTT. The variable domain in full, completed from reference TRBV18 and TRBJ1-1, reads NAGVMQNPRHLVRRRGQEARLRCSPMKGHSHVYWYRQLPEEGLKFMVYLQKENIIDESGMPKERFSAEFPKEGPSILRIQQVVRGDSAAYFCASSPRVNTLTMNTEAFFGQGTRLTVV.

This clonotype appeared a few times. The chain has TRBV5-1 and TRBJ1-4; D unclear. CDR3 length equals 15 residues. CDR1 is SGHRS, CDR2 YFSETQ, per germline. V lost 4 bases, J lost 7 bases, and 17 bases lay in between. Here the CDR3 DNA reads TGCGCCAGCAGCAGGTCACCCTCGGCGGGTGAAAAACTGTTTTTT. Translating it yields CASSRSPSAGEKLFF.

This clonotype appeared many times. The chain carries TRBV29-1 and TRBJ2-1; D is perhaps TRBD1 (5 bases). V lost 2 bases, J lost 10 bases, and 18 bases lay in between. In germline, CDR1 is SQVTM, CDR2 ANQGSEA. CDR3 length: 14 amino acids. This chain's CDR3 is CSVEISSRGREQFF. DNA for the CDR3: TGCAGCGTTGAAATATCTAGTAGGGGTAGAGAGCAGTTCTTC.

A few counts support this clonotype. A much larger clone lies one base from this, so it may be a read error. The V gene is TRBV5-5, the J gene TRBJ2-2, with D perhaps assigned TRBD1 or TRBD2 (5 bases each). The CDR3 is made up of 16 amino acids. Trimming left V 4 bases short and J 0 bases short, with 13 bases between. In germline, CDR1 is SGHKS, CDR2 YYEKEE (reference sequence). The CDR3 loop reads CASSGTAAPNTGELFF. The CDR3 DNA is TGTGCCAGCAGCGGGACGGCCGCACCGAACACCGGGGAGCTGTTTTTT.

This clonotype appeared many times. V gene TRBV12-3 or TRBV12-4 combines with J gene TRBJ2-3, with D possibly being TRBD2 (5 bases). The CDR3 has 15 residues. V lost 5 bases to trimming and J lost 1 base, with 13 bases between them. The CDR3 region is CASSLGGGGTDTQYF. In DNA form, the CDR3 reads TGTGCCAGCAGTCTAGGTGGAGGCGGCACAGATACGCAGTATTTT.

In its sample, this clonotype was seen many times. The chain is built from TRBV29-1 and TRBJ2-7; no reliable D call. This CDR3 is built from 11 residues. The V gene's germline CDR1 is SQVTM and CDR2 ANQGSEA. Deletions cut 4 bases from V and 4 bases from J, with 8 bases between. The DNA of the CDR3 is TGCAGCGTTGCGTGGGGATACGAGCAGTACTTC. Encoded protein: CSVAWGYEQYF.

The rearrangement links TRBV30 to TRBJ2-6; no clear D. Germline V gene sequence: CDR1 GTSNPN, CDR2 SVGIG (reference sequence). The CDR3 length is 17 residues. Trimming took off 2 bases at V and 0 bases at J, with 14 bases between the two ends. This CDR3 reads CAWSRTGMYSGANVLTF. The CDR3 DNA is TGTGCCTGGAGTCGTACTGGGATGTACTCTGGGGCCAACGTCCTGACTTTC.

This chain joins TRBV28 and TRBJ1-4; D perhaps matches TRBD1 (5 bases). Germline CDR1 reads MDHEN; CDR2 reads SYDVKM. With 5 bases removed from V and 4 bases from J, the gap between germline ends came to 26 bases. This CDR3 is 19 amino acids long. CDR3 in DNA: TGTGCCAGCAGTCCGCTGCGGGGGATGGGCATCACCGGTAATGAAAAACTGTTTTTT. Translation: CASSPLRGMGITGNEKLFF.